What follows describes a single TCR beta chain. There are a few counts of this clone. Its antigen remains unidentified. The input lacks base qualities; no much larger clone sits a single base away. This sample was taken from a study of Ad26.COV2.S vaccination and SARS-CoV-2 variants (dated by TCRdb to 2020 to 2023). With respect to the entire study: Vaccine-arm donors came from COV1001, a multicentre, randomized, double-blind, placebo-controlled phase I-IIa trial of Ad26.COV2.S in healthy adults. Dosing of Ad26.COV2.S was intramuscular, at either 5x10^10 or 1x10^11 viral particles, delivered as one shot or as two shots spaced 56 days apart. The specificity and breadth of SARS-CoV-2-reactive T cell receptors after Ad26.COV2.S vaccination were assessed by TCRbeta repertoire sequencing. The TCR-sequenced set comprised approximately 30 samples: around 20 Ad26.COV2.S vaccine recipients, 5 placebo recipients and 8 SARS-CoV-2 convalescent individuals. Trial participants were randomized into five groups of five, in which low-dose or high-dose Ad26.COV2.S was given once or twice, or placebo was given on both occasions. Blinding of investigators to trial group allocation was maintained during experiments and outcome assessment. Overall study results and their limits: Comparing responses between vaccine doses or regimens was not something the study was powered to do. Vaccine and placebo recipients had comparable non-spike TCR breadth, which fits with the vaccine containing only spike. Compared with placebo recipients, Ad26.COV2.S recipients showed higher spike-specific TCR breadth (P = 0.0014). After vaccination, substantial breadth of spike-specific CD8+ and CD4+ T cell responses was reported. The authors noted that total T cell responses may have been underestimated by the TCR breadth and depth analyses.

The immunoSEQ Assay was used to sequence TCRbeta CDR3 regions. After extraction, genomic DNA underwent amplification by bias-controlled multiplex PCR, followed by high-throughput sequencing. On the study's bioinformatics: To quantify the absolute abundance of every unique TCRbeta CDR3 region, sequences were collapsed and filtered. T cell fraction was estimated by normalization of TCRbeta template counts to usable DNA, with usable DNA being measured through amplification of reference genes present in all nucleated cells. Repertoire TCRs were annotated as SARS-CoV-2-specific when V gene, CDR3 amino acid sequence and J gene were exactly matched to a known reactive TCR set. MIRA supplied the reference SARS-CoV-2 TCR set, which was filtered for enrichment in COVID-19-positive ImmuneCODE repertoires so that public or cross-reactive TCRs were removed. Using the MIRA antigens, annotated TCRs were further analysed by specific ORF or by position within an ORF. Breadth was defined as the number of annotated unique rearrangements divided by the total number of unique productive rearrangements, and depth was defined as the summed frequency of the annotated unique rearrangements. Group comparisons of TCR breadth used two-sided Wilcoxon rank-sum tests. The table was pulled from immuneACCESS by TCRdb, which kept in-frame rearrangements only. Such tables lose some clones; where checked, under half of the loss comes from unresolved V genes, and the rest has no known cause. Clone size and V and J calls were adopted from that table, with D and trimming inferred from the DNA. Counted in this sample were about 400,000 clones; 83% of them appeared once. The leading ten clones occupy approximately 7% of the sample.

The sample's treatment or condition label, decoded: over 15 received Ad26.COV2.S at low or high dose, single or two shots; roughly five received placebo; per-sample allocation not given. For vaccine and placebo recipients, the sequenced repertoires came from samples collected on day 63 after the first injection. In Cohort 1b, about 25 adults aged 18-55 years were enrolled at a single site in Boston, USA, between 29 July and 7 August 2020. As a vaccine, Ad26.COV2.S was a replication-incompetent adenovirus type 26 vector that expressed a prefusion-stabilized SARS-CoV-2 spike protein derived from the original Wuhan strain. Between the V and J ends, shortened by 6 bases and 10 bases respectively, the junction contains 16 bases. From a lookup of the germline V gene (reference sequence), CDR1 and CDR2 are WNHNN and SYGVQD. The CDR3 sequence holds 13 residues, the cysteine and phenylalanine included. The kept DNA is CDR3 alone, 39 bases in frame from the first base.

The receptor chain draws on TRBV10-1 and TRBJ2-1, with an unclear D gene assignment. The sequence was obtained from a person between 18 and 65 years old who received the Ad26.COV2.S COVID-19 vaccine or a placebo. Sequences were derived from peripheral blood, sampled in a trial of Ad26.COV2.S vaccine versus placebo. This receptor has the CDR3 CASSPRPLTEQFF. The nucleotides are TGCGCCAGCAGCCCTAGACCTTTAACAGAGCAGTTCTTC.